A single T cell receptor (beta chain) is shown here with its context. The data derive from a study of blood T cell repertoires in COVID-19. Turning to the study itself: The origin of the acute and convalescent COVID-19 samples was the United States, Italy and Spain. The analysed material was cDNA or gDNA that came from T cells, B-cell-depleted T cells, or PBMCs.

V was pared by 5 bases and J by 2 bases, with 3 bases of the junction left unmatched. Germline V CDR1 and CDR2: SNHLY, FYNNEI. The CDR3 loop spans 15 amino acids. Authors' methods: Using reference gene primer amplification, nucleated cell counts were estimated. The table came from immunoSEQ multiplex PCR; TCRdb's copy has only in-frame clones and leaves some out. V, J and clone size reflect that table, while D and trimming were determined from the DNA. The sample includes around 72,000 clones, 75% to 90% of them seen just once. Sequencing was performed on peripheral blood. The chain combines TRBV2 with TRBJ2-1; TRBD2 matches 10 bases. The receptor was derived from a woman older than 75 with acute or convalescent COVID-19. CDR3 region: CASSPLAGAYNEQFF. CDR3 DNA sequence: TGTGCCAGCAGTCCTCTAGCGGGAGCCTACAATGAGCAGTTCTTC.